The present T cell receptor (delta chain) was sequenced within a study of gamma delta lymphoproliferative disorders and STAT genes. TCRdb redid clone calling on the multiplex PCR reads using CATT. The table has 750 to 900 delta-chain clones, 1.4% to 1.5% seen once. Sequencing used genomic DNA taken from PBMCs of patients and controls. This clone has only a few counts. The translation of this DNA and the TCRdb protein of a much larger clone differ at residue 9, probably owing to a read error; the protein shown here is translated from the DNA. This receptor was taken from a human donor in good health. Sequenced input: blood.

In DNA, the CDR3 is TGTGCAGCAAGCCGATTCCTCGGGGATACACGAAGACCATACACCGATAAACTCATCTTT. Translating it yields CAASRFLGDTRRPYTDKLIF. The chain recombines TRAV29/DV5 with TRDJ1, with TRDD3 matching 8 bases. The ends lost 1 base at V and 0 bases at J; junction bases unmatched: 20. Looked up from germline, CDR1 is NSMFDY and CDR2 is ISSIKDK. This CDR3 spans 20 amino acids.